This TCR beta chain was retrieved from a study of cytomegalovirus exposure and HLA in healthy donors. CDR1 is SGHTA, CDR2 FQGNSA, per germline. The CDR3 loop spans 15 amino acids. Trimming cost V 5 bases and J 1 base; bases outside gene matches: 5. A word on this clone: Other DNA variants within this sample encode the same CDR3.

The primer mix had 60 Vbeta and 13 Jbeta primers. Generated by immunoSEQ multiplex PCR, the TCRdb table keeps only in-frame clones and is missing some. The repertoire has over 150,000 clones, roughly 80% of them found once; the top ten carry about 1.3%. The receptor's source is a woman in her 50s in good health and CMV-seronegative. Material: PBMCs. The V gene is TRBV7-2, the J gene TRBJ2-7, with 10 bases matching TRBD1. The CDR3 DNA is TGTGCCAGCAGCCCACGGGACAGGGGTTCCTACGAGCAGTACTTC. Amino acid sequence: CASSPRDRGSYEQYF.